This section outlines one T cell receptor (beta chain) sequence together with its context. The antigen remains undetermined. These data come from a study of vaccination and CD4 T cells after COVID-19. Treatment of the sample: roughly ten-day PBMC culture with coronavirus spike peptide pools or control peptides (ViraFEST assay). Researchers used the Oncomine TCR Beta short-read assay to sequence DNA from cultured CD4+ T cells. A single record per CDR3 protein comes from TCRdb applying MiXCR to the PCR reads. The sample has roughly 16,000 distinct CDR3 sequences, almost 40% seen once; the top ten hold 8.4%. Germline lookup yields CDR1 DFQATT and CDR2 SNEGSKA (reference sequence). The V segment lost 4 bases and the J segment 6 bases; nucleotides outside the gene matches: 8. The CDR3 is 14 amino acids.

The chain joins TRBV20-1 to TRBJ2-5; TRBD2 matches 10 bases. This TCR was sampled from a human donor who had recovered from COVID-19. Sequenced material: CD4+ T cells from blood, cultured in vitro. The CDR3 spells CSATAGGPTKTQYF. The DNA for the CDR3 is TGCAGTGCTACAGCGGGAGGGCCGACGAAGACCCAGTACTTC.